These 27 T cell receptor beta chains share one sample of origin, sequenced in a study of T-cell reconstitution after alpha-beta-depleted transplantation in children. The TCRbeta library incorporated unique molecular identifiers. TCRdb itself ran the PCR reads through MiXCR, one entry per CDR3 protein. This sample carries approximately 980,000 distinct CDR3 sequences, 25% to 35% of them seen once, and the ten largest clones take over 25%. The sequencing used PBMCs, mostly from graft donor cells, collected 360 days after TCRalphabeta/CD19-depleted stem cell transplant. The origin of the receptors is a boy younger than two who had a stem cell transplant for SCID, so the T cells may come from the graft donor.

This clonotype was recorded a few times. This chain joins TRBV7-2 and TRBJ2-1; D ambiguous. CDR3 length: 11 residues. Per the germline V gene, CDR1 is SGHTA and CDR2 is FQGNSA. The V end lost 5 bases, the J end lost 10 bases, and 9 bases lay between the germline ends. The CDR3, as DNA: TGTGCCAGCAGCGTAAATTGGGAGCAGTTCTTC. It translates to CASSVNWEQFF. The full variable domain, its missing parts supplied by reference TRBV7-2 and TRBJ2-1, is GAGVSQSPSNKVTEKGKDVELRCDPISGHTALYWYRQSLGQGLEFLIYFQGNSAPDKSGLPSDRFSAERTGGSVSTLTIQRTQQEDSAVYLCASSVNWEQFFGPGTRLTVL.

This clonotype was observed a few times. The chain couples TRBV12-3 or TRBV12-4 to TRBJ1-4; D may be TRBD1 (5 bases). The CDR3 length is 14 residues. V lost 8 bases, J lost 0 bases, and 10 bases lay in between. As DNA, the CDR3 is TGTGCCAGCGGAGAGGGGTCAACTAATGAAAAACTGTTTTTT. It encodes CASGEGSTNEKLFF.

This clonotype showed up just once. The V gene is TRBV6-1, the J gene TRBJ2-3; possible D gene TRBD2, 5 bases. The CDR3 length is 13 residues. Trimming shortened V by 8 bases and J by 6 bases, and 15 bases separated the two germline ends. The germline V gene has CDR1 MNHNS and CDR2 SASEGT. CDR3 region: CASPGPRRDTQYF. The CDR3 bases are TGTGCCAGCCCCGGCCCTAGGAGGGATACGCAGTATTTT.

This clonotype was picked up a small number of times. V usage is TRBV6-1 and J usage is TRBJ2-3; D gene unclear. Germline lookup yields CDR1 MNHNS and CDR2 SASEGT. This CDR3 region has 15 residues. Trimming shortened V by 4 bases and J by 2 bases, and 13 bases separated the two germline ends. The CDR3 DNA sequence: TGTGCCAGCAGTGGGGTGGTCTCCCCCACAGATACGCAGTATTTT. Translating gives CASSGVVSPTDTQYF.

Note on this clonotype: An end of the junction differs from the germline gene, which may be a read error. The V call is TRBV29-1, the J call TRBJ1-2; D possibly corresponds to TRBD1 (5 bases). Germline V CDR1 and CDR2: SQVTM, ANQGSEA. The CDR3 is made up of 8 amino acids. The CDR3 is CSTRDSKF. CDR3 nucleotides: TGCAGCACCCGGGACTCCAAATTC.

This clonotype turned up a few times. The chain combines TRBV29-1 with TRBJ2-1; TRBD2 is a possible D gene (5 bases). Per germline, CDR1 SQVTM and CDR2 ANQGSEA. V lost 0 bases to trimming and J lost 7 bases, with 16 bases between them. CDR3 length equals 15 residues. DNA of the CDR3: TGCAGCGTTGAAGATAGAAAACTAGGAAAGAATGAGCAGTTCTTC. Translated, it gives CSVEDRKLGKNEQFF.

The chain recombines TRBV11-2 with TRBJ2-7; the D is unclear. The CDR3 has 18 residues. V was pared by 4 bases and J by 1 base, with 23 bases between. Germline CDR1 SGHAT, CDR2 FQNNGV. The CDR3 DNA reads TGTGCCAGCAGCTCAAGGGCAGGTATCCCACCTGGGTCCTACGAGCAGTACTTC. This gives the protein CASSSRAGIPPGSYEQYF.

The chain links TRBV3-1 to TRBJ1-5, with 10 bases fitting TRBD1. The CDR3 is 14 amino acids. The trim removed 1 base at V and 7 bases at J, leaving 1 base unmatched. Germline V lookup: CDR1 LGHDT, CDR2 YNNKEL (reference sequence). In DNA, the CDR3 is TGTGCCAGCAGCCAAGGGACAGGGGGGCAGCCCCAGCATTTT. Amino acids: CASSQGTGGQPQHF.

Concerning this clonotype itself: Its ends do not fully match the called genes, so a read error is possible. V usage is TRBV6-5 and J usage is TRBJ1-1, with D unclear. There are 16 residues in the CDR3. Per germline, CDR1 MNHEY and CDR2 SVGAGI. This chain's CDR3 is CASSYASSGGRTGAFF. CDR3 coding DNA: TGTGCCAGCAGTTACGCTTCTTCTGGCGGTCGCACTGGAGCTTTCTTT.

This clonotype was found once. V usage is TRBV10-3 and J usage is TRBJ2-7, with D tentatively TRBD1 (6 bases). This CDR3 is built from 15 residues. CDR1 is ENHRY and CDR2 is SYGVKD in the germline V gene. The V end was cut by 4 bases, the J end by 6 bases, with 19 bases between. The CDR3 DNA is TGTGCCATCAGTGGATCCATAACTACAGGGCCCGAGCAGTACTTC. Its translation: CAISGSITTGPEQYF.

J is TRBJ1-5 and V is TRBV4-2; 7 nucleotides line up with TRBD1. J lost 5 bases, V lost 1 base, and 5 bases had no gene match. Per the germline V gene, CDR1 is LGHNA and CDR2 is YNFKEQ. The CDR3 length is 15 residues. CDR3 in amino acids: CASSQVEGGDQPQHF. The DNA of the CDR3 is TGTGCCAGCAGCCAAGTTGAAGGGGGCGATCAGCCCCAGCATTTT.

The chain combines TRBV5-1 with TRBJ1-2; D is undetermined. V was shortened by 4 bases and J by 8 bases, with 15 bases between the two germline ends. Germline V gives CDR1 SGHRS, CDR2 YFSETQ. The CDR3 loop spans 13 amino acids. The CDR3 loop is CASSLSPTWGYTF. DNA for the CDR3: TGCGCCAGCAGCCTAAGTCCCACCTGGGGCTACACCTTC.

J is TRBJ1-5 and V is TRBV6-1; 7 nucleotides align to TRBD1. The J segment lost 0 bases and the V segment lost 5 bases, leaving 4 bases of the junction unmatched. The CDR3 has 15 amino acids. Germline V gene sequence: CDR1 MNHNS, CDR2 SASEGT. CDR3 in amino acids: CASSTGVHSNQPQHF. The CDR3 bases are TGTGCCAGCAGTACAGGGGTCCATAGCAATCAGCCCCAGCATTTT.

V usage is TRBV2 and J usage is TRBJ1-1; no definite D call. V dropped 4 bases and J dropped 4 bases, with 10 bases sitting between them. CDR1 and CDR2 from the germline V gene are SNHLY and FYNNEI. The CDR3 runs 13 residues. The CDR3 loop reads CASSVKVSTEAFF. The CDR3 nucleotides read TGTGCCAGCAGTGTTAAGGTCAGCACTGAAGCTTTCTTT.

As regards this clonotype: Possible read error: a much larger clone is one base away. The V and J genes are TRBV7-2 and TRBJ2-3; D may match TRBD1 or TRBD2 (5 bases each). Trimming took off 5 bases at V and 2 bases at J, with 17 bases between the two ends. Looked up from germline, CDR1 is SGHTA and CDR2 is FQGNSA. The CDR3 is 16 amino acids. CDR3 amino acids: CASSPRGEGTTDTQYF. DNA of the CDR3: TGTGCCAGCAGCCCCAGAGGCGAGGGGACCACAGATACGCAGTATTTT.

This clonotype was counted only a few times. The CDR3 spells CASRTRTGAYEQYF. The DNA for the CDR3 is TGCGCCAGCAGGACTAGGACAGGGGCATACGAGCAGTACTTC. This sequence joins TRBV5-1 and TRBJ2-7; TRBD1 matches 9 bases. Germline loops: CDR1 SGHRS, CDR2 YFSETQ. V lost 5 bases, J lost 4 bases, and 7 bases stayed unmatched. This CDR3 contains 14 residues.

A few counts support this clonotype. The J gene is TRBJ2-7, the V gene TRBV20-1, with a possible D match to TRBD2 (6 bases). The CDR3 covers 13 residues. Trimming stripped 1 base from V and 4 bases from J, with 11 bases between. The germline gives CDR1 DFQATT, CDR2 SNEGSKA (reference sequence). In DNA, the CDR3 is TGCAGTGCTAGAGGGAGGGGATTGTACGAGCAGTACTTC. Amino acid sequence: CSARGRGLYEQYF.

This clonotype has a handful of counts. The V and J genes are TRBV20-1 and TRBJ2-5, with a weak D call TRBD2 (6 bases). The CDR3 consists of 14 residues. The germline CDR1 and CDR2 sequences are DFQATT and SNEGSKA (reference sequence). V lost 5 bases, J lost 5 bases, and 18 bases lay in between. As DNA, the CDR3 is TGCAGTGCTGTGCGGGGACTGTCGTCGGAGACCCAGTACTTC. Encoded protein: CSAVRGLSSETQYF.

This clonotype was picked up many times. The chain has TRBV20-1 and TRBJ2-7; D assignment may be TRBD1 or TRBD2 (7 bases each). Trimming removed 6 bases at V and 4 bases at J, with 16 bases between. This CDR3 is built from 13 residues. The V gene's germline CDR1 is DFQATT and CDR2 SNEGSKA (reference sequence). The CDR3 protein is CSAPRGGLYEQYF. Written as DNA, the CDR3 is TGCAGTGCCCCCAGGGGGGGGCTTTACGAGCAGTACTTC.

V usage is TRBV29-1 and J usage is TRBJ1-2; maybe TRBD1 (6 bases). Germline CDR1 and CDR2: SQVTM and ANQGSEA. This CDR3 region has 12 residues. With 6 bases removed from V and 4 bases from J, the gap between germline ends came to 12 bases. CDR3 region: CSVGGGPYGYTF. In DNA, the CDR3 is TGCAGCGTCGGGGGGGGGCCCTATGGCTACACCTTC.

This chain connects TRBV4-1 to TRBJ2-7, with 8 bases fitting TRBD1. Trimming took 0 bases from V and 3 from J; bases not matched to a gene: 10. This CDR3 region has 17 residues. CDR1 is MGHRA and CDR2 is YSYEKL in the germline V gene. The CDR3 nucleotides are TGCGCCAGCAGCCAAGATCTTGTAGGACAGGGAGTCTACGAGCAGTACTTC. Its translation: CASSQDLVGQGVYEQYF.

A few counts support this clonotype. The chain joins TRBV20-1 to TRBJ2-1; D possibly corresponds to TRBD2 (5 bases). CDR1 DFQATT and CDR2 SNEGSKA come from the germline V gene (reference sequence). V lost 0 bases and J 4 bases, leaving 19 bases between the germline ends. This CDR3 is 17 amino acids long. The CDR3 DNA reads as TGCAGTGCTAGAGATCATAACCGGGAAAGGGTATACAATGAGCAGTTCTTC. This gives the protein CSARDHNRERVYNEQFF.

The chain employs TRBV28 and TRBJ2-1; 11 bases are a match to TRBD2. V shed 4 bases and J 5 bases; nucleotides not matched to a gene: 7. The germline V gene has CDR1 MDHEN and CDR2 SYDVKM. The CDR3 is 16 amino acids. As DNA, the CDR3 is TGTGCCAGCAGTTCCCGACTAGCGGGGCCGAACAATGAGCAGTTCTTC. Its translation is CASSSRLAGPNNEQFF.

This clonotype was counted between two and nine times. The chain joins TRBV7-2 to TRBJ2-3; D is unresolved. Germline assignment: CDR1 SGHTA and CDR2 FQGNSA. Trimming removed 3 bases at V and 1 base at J, with 11 bases between. This CDR3 is 15 amino acids long. CDR3 in DNA: TGTGCCAGCAGCTTCCGCCCAAGGCGCACAGATACGCAGTATTTT. Protein: CASSFRPRRTDTQYF. Drawing the rest from reference TRBV7-2 and TRBJ2-3, the complete variable domain is GAGVSQSPSNKVTEKGKDVELRCDPISGHTALYWYRQSLGQGLEFLIYFQGNSAPDKSGLPSDRFSAERTGGSVSTLTIQRTQQEDSAVYLCASSFRPRRTDTQYFGPGTRLTVL.

Comments on this clonotype: In this CDR3 the conserved last residue, phenylalanine or tryptophan, is missing, so a read error is likely. The rearrangement joins TRBV11-2 to TRBJ1-2, with D uncertain. Germline lookup yields CDR1 SGHAT and CDR2 FQNNGV. This CDR3 comprises 13 residues. For the CDR3, the DNA is TGTGCCAGCAGCCTAGACACATTCTATGGCTACACCTCC. This encodes CASSLDTFYGYTS.

This clonotype was detected a few times. This chain joins TRBV12-3 or TRBV12-4 and TRBJ1-3; D remains unclear. The CDR3 has 13 amino acids. With 2 bases removed from V and 4 bases from J, the gap between germline ends came to 6 bases. This CDR3 is CASSLFDGNTIYF. The CDR3 DNA sequence: TGTGCCAGCAGTTTATTCGACGGAAACACCATATATTTT.

This clonotype was detected a few times. The chain recombines TRBV29-1 with TRBJ2-5; unclear D gene. Germline V CDR1 and CDR2: SQVTM, ANQGSEA. With 4 bases removed from V and 6 bases from J, the gap between germline ends came to 18 bases. The length of the CDR3 is 14 residues. CDR3 nucleotides: TGCAGCGTTGGGTTCCGGGCTGCTTTGAAGACCCAGTACTTC. It translates to CSVGFRAALKTQYF.